This T cell receptor beta chain comes out of a study of cytotoxic CD8 clonotypes in ibrutinib-treated CLL. Study summary: Productive templates averaged about 250,000 per sample, and productive rearrangements 94,082. Study results and caveats: Ibrutinib response saw clonality rise, and progression saw it return toward baseline. Public clonotypes (which were uncommon) either contracted or remained stable on treatment.

Per germline, CDR1 MGHDK and CDR2 SYGVNS. This CDR3 is 13 amino acids long. V was pared by 2 bases and J by 3 bases, with 8 bases between. Investigators sought sequencing depths of between 1 in 200,000 and 1 in 1 million T cells. Sequencing used immunoSEQ multiplex PCR; TCRdb keeps in-frame clones, though not all of them. This table holds approximately 42,000 clones, roughly three quarters found once. On this clone itself: What it binds is not known.

The TCR comes from a human donor with chronic lymphocytic leukemia. J is TRBJ2-7 and V is TRBV25-1; D is undetermined. The sample consisted of PBMCs, taken after 12 months of ibrutinib treatment. CDR3 sequence reads: CASSERHDYEQYF. As DNA, the CDR3 is TGTGCCAGCAGTGAAAGACATGACTACGAGCAGTACTTC.